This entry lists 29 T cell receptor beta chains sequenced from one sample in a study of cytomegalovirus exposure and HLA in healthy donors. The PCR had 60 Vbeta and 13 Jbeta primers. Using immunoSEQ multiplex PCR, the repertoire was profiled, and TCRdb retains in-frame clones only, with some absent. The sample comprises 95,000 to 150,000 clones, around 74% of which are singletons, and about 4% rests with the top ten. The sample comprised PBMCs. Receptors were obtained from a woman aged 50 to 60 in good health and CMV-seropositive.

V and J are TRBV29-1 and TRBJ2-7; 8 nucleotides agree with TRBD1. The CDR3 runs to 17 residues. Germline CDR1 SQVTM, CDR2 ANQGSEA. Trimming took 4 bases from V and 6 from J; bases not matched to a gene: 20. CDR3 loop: CSVVSSRQGRKLREQYF. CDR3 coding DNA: TGCAGCGTTGTAAGCTCGAGACAGGGGAGGAAACTCCGCGAGCAGTACTTC.

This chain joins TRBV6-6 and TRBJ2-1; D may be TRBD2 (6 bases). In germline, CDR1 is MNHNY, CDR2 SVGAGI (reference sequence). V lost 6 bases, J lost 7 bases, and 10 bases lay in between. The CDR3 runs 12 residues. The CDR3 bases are TGTGCCAGCAGGAAGGAGGGGAATGAGCAGTTCTTC. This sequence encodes CASRKEGNEQFF.

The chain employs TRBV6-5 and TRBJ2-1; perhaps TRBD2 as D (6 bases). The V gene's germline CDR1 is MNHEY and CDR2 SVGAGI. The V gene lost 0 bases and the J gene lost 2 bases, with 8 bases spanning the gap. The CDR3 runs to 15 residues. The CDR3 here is CASSYSTGAYNEQFF. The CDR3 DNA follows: TGTGCCAGCAGTTACTCGACGGGAGCCTACAATGAGCAGTTCTTC.

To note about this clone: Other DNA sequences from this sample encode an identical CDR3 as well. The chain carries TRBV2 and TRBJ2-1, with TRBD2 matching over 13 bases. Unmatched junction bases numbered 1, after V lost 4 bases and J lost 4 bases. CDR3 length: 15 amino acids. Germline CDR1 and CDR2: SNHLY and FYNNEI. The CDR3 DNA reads TGTGCCAGCAGTGGACTAGCGGGGGGATACAATGAGCAGTTCTTC. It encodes CASSGLAGGYNEQFF.

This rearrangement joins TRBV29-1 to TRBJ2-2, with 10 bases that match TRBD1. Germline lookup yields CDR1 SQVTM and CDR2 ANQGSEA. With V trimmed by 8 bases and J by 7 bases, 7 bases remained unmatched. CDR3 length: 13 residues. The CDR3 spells CSCGTGVGGELFF. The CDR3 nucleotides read TGCAGCTGCGGGACAGGGGTCGGCGGGGAGCTGTTTTTT.

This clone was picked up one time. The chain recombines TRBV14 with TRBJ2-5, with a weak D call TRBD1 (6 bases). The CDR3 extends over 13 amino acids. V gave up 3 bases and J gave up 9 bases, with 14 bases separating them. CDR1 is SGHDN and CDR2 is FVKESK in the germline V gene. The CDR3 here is CASSHTGSLAQYF. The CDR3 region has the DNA TGTGCCAGCAGCCATACAGGGTCGTTGGCCCAGTACTTC.

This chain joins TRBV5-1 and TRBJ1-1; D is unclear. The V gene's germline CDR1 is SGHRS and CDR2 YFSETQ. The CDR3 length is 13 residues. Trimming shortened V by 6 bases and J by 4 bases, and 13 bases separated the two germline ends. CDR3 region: CASNFEGSTEAFF. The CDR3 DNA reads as TGCGCCAGCAACTTCGAGGGCAGCACTGAAGCTTTCTTT.

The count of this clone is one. The CDR3 region has the DNA TGCGCCAGCAGCCAAGATTCTCAGCCCGGACTAGCGGGGGGGAAAGGAAATACGCAGTATTTT. It translates to CASSQDSQPGLAGGKGNTQYF. J is TRBJ2-3 and V is TRBV4-1; 15 nucleotides match TRBD2. The germline gives CDR1 MGHRA, CDR2 YSYEKL. V lost 0 bases, J lost 7 bases, and 17 bases stayed unmatched. The CDR3 loop spans 21 amino acids.

The CDR3 coding sequence is TGTGCCAGTACCTCCCGGGGGAGTGACACCGGGGAGCTGTTTTTT. Its translation: CASTSRGSDTGELFF. The V and J genes are TRBV19 and TRBJ2-2; maybe TRBD2 (6 bases). The germline V gene has CDR1 LNHDA and CDR2 SQIVND (reference sequence). The CDR3 sequence is 15 residues long. V was shortened by 7 bases and J by 3 bases, with 15 bases between the two germline ends.

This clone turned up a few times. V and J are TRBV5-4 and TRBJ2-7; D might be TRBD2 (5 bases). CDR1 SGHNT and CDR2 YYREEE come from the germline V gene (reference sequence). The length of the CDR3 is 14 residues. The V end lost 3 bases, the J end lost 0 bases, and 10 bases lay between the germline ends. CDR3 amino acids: CASSSPGSSYEQYF. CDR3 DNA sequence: TGTGCCAGCAGCTCGCCGGGAAGCTCCTACGAGCAGTACTTC. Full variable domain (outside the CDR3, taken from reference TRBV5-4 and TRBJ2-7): ETGVTQSPTHLIKTRGQQVTLRCSSQSGHNTVSWYQQALGQGPQFIFQYYREEENGRGNFPPRFSGLQFPNYSSELNVNALELDDSALYLCASSSPGSSYEQYFGPGTRLTVT.

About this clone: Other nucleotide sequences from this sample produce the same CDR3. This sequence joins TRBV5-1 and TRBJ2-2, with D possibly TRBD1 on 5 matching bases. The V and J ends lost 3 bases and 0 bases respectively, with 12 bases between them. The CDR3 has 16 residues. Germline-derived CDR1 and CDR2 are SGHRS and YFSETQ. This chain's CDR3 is CASSYYTGTNTGELFF. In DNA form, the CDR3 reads TGCGCCAGCAGCTATTATACAGGAACGAACACCGGGGAGCTGTTTTTT.

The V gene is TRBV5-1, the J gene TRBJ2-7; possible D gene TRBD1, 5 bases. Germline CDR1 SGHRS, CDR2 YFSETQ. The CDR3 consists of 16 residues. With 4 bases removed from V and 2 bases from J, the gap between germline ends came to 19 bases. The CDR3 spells CASSRGLRDRTYEQYF. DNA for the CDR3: TGCGCCAGCAGCCGTGGTCTCAGGGATAGGACCTACGAGCAGTACTTC. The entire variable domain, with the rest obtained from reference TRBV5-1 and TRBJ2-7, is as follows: KAGVTQTPRYLIKTRGQQVTLSCSPISGHRSVSWYQQTPGQGLQFLFEYFSETQRNKGNFPGRFSGRQFSNSRSEMNVSTLELGDSALYLCASSRGLRDRTYEQYFGPGTRLTVT.

For the CDR3, the DNA is TGTGCCAGCAGTGTAATACAGGGCCAAGAGACCCAGTACTTC. This sequence encodes CASSVIQGQETQYF. V and J are TRBV2 and TRBJ2-5; D is possibly TRBD1 (6 bases). Trimming took 4 bases from V and 1 from J, leaving 10 bases between them. This CDR3 comprises 14 residues. Germline values: CDR1 SNHLY, CDR2 FYNNEI.

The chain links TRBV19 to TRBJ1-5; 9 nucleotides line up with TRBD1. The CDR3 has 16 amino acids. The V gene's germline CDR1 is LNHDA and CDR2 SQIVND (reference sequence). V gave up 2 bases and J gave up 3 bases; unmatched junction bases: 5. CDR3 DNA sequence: TGTGCCAGTAGTATAAGGACAGGGGAGGTCAATCAGCCCCAGCATTTT. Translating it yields CASSIRTGEVNQPQHF.

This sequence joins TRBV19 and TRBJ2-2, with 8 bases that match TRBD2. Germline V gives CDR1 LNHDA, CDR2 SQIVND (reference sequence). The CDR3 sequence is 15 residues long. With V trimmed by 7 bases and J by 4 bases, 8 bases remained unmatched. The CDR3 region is CASTRGGKVTGELFF. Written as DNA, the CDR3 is TGTGCCAGTACCCGGGGGGGAAAGGTCACCGGGGAGCTGTTTTTT.

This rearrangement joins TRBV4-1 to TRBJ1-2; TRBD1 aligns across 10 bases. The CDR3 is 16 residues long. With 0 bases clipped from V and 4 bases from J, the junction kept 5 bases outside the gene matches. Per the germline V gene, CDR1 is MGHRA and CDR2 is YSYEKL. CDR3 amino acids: CASSQDGGQGGYGYTF. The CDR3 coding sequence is TGCGCCAGCAGCCAAGATGGAGGACAGGGGGGCTATGGCTACACCTTC.

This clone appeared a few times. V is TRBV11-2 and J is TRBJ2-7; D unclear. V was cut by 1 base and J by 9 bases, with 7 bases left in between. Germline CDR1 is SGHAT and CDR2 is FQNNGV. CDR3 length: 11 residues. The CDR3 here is CASSLARAQYF. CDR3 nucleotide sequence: TGTGCCAGCAGCTTAGCTCGAGCGCAGTACTTC.

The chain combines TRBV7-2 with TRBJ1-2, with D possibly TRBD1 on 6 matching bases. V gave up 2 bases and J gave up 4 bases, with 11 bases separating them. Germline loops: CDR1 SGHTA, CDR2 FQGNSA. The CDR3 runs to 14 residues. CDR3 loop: CASSLRQVGYGYTF. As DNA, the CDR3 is TGTGCCAGCAGCTTAAGACAGGTCGGCTATGGCTACACCTTC.

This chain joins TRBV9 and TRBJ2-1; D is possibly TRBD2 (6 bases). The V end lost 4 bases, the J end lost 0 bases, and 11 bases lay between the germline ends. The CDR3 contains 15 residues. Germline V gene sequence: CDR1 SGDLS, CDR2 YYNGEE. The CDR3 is CASSTSSLSYNEQFF. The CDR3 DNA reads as TGTGCCAGCAGCACTAGCTCCCTCTCCTACAATGAGCAGTTCTTC.

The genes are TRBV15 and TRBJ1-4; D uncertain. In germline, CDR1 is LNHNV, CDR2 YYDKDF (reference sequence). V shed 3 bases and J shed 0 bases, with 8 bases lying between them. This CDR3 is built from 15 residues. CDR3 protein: CATSREGTTNEKLFF. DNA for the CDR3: TGTGCCACCAGCAGGGAGGGAACAACTAATGAAAAACTGTTTTTT.

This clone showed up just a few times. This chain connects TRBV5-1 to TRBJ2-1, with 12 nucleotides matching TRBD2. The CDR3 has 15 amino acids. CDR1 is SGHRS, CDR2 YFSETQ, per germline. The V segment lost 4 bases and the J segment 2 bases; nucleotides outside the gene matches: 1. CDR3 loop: CASSASGGAYNEQFF. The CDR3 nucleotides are TGCGCCAGCAGCGCTAGCGGGGGGGCCTACAATGAGCAGTTCTTC.

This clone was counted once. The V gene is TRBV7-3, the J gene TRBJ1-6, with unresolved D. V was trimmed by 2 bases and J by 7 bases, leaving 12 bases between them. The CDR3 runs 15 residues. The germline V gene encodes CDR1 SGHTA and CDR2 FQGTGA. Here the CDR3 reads CASSLESGKNSPLHF. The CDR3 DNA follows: TGTGCCAGCAGCTTAGAATCCGGGAAAAATTCACCCCTCCACTTT.

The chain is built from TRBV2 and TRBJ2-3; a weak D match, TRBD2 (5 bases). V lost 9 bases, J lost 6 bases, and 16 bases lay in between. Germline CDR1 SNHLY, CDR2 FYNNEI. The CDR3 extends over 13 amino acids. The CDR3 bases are TGTGCCAGGGCCGGGATCGGGGTGGATACGCAGTATTTT. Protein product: CARAGIGVDTQYF.

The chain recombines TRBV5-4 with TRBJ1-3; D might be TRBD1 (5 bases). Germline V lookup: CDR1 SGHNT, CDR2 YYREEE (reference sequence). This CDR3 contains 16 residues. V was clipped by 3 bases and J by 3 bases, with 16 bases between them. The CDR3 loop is CASSSGWGGDGNTIYF. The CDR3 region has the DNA TGTGCCAGCAGCTCGGGTTGGGGGGGTGATGGAAACACCATATATTTT.

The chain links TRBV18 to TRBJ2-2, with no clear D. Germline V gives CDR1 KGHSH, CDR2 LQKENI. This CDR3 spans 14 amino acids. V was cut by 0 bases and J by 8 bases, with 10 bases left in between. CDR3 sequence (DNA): TGTGCCAGCTCACCACCAACCAGCGTAGGGGAGCTGTTTTTT. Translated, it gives CASSPPTSVGELFF.

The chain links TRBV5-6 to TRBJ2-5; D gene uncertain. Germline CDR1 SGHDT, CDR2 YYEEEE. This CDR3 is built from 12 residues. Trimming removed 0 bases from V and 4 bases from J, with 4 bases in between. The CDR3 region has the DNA TGTGCCAGCAGCTTGGCCAGAGAGACCCAGTACTTC. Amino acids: CASSLARETQYF.

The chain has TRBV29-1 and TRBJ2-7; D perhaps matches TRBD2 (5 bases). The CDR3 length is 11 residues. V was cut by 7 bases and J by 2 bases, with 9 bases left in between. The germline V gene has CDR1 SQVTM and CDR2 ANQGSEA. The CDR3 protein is CSAGRPYEQYF. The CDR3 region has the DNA TGCAGCGCTGGGAGACCCTACGAGCAGTACTTC.

CDR3 bases: TGTGCCAGCAGGGAAGGGGCCGCCTCTGGAAACACCATATATTTT. Translating gives CASREGAASGNTIYF. This chain connects TRBV9 to TRBJ1-3; TRBD1 might be the D (5 bases). In germline, CDR1 is SGDLS, CDR2 YYNGEE. Trimming stripped 5 bases from V and 0 bases from J, with 12 bases between. This CDR3 is built from 15 residues. The whole variable domain, filled in from reference TRBV9 and TRBJ1-3, reads DSGVTQTPKHLITATGQRVTLRCSPRSGDLSVYWYQQSLDQGLQFLIQYYNGEERAKGNILERFSAQQFPDLHSELNLSSLELGDSALYFCASREGAASGNTIYFGEGSWLTVV.

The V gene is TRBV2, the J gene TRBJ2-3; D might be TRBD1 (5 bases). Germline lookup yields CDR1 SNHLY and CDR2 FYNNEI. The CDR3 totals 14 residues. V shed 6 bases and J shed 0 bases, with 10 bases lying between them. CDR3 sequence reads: CASRGRSSTDTQYF. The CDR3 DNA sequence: TGTGCCAGCAGGGGGCGATCTAGCACAGATACGCAGTATTTT. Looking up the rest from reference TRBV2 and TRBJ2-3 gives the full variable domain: EPEVTQTPSHQVTQMGQEVILRCVPISNHLYFYWYRQILGQKVEFLVSFYNNEISEKSEIFDDQFSVERPDGSNFTLKIRSTKLEDSAMYFCASRGRSSTDTQYFGPGTRLTVL.